This T cell receptor (beta chain) derives from a study of identical twins. This clonotype was recorded only once. The CDR3 contains 14 residues. The germline V gene encodes CDR1 SNHLY and CDR2 FYNNEI. Trimming shortened V by 10 bases and J by 4 bases, and 17 bases separated the two germline ends. Template switching added a universal primer site, and cDNA bore unique molecular identifiers. TCRdb reprocessed the 5' RACE reads with MiXCR, giving one entry per CDR3 protein. The sample has 300,000 to 400,000 distinct CDR3 sequences; 9% to 15% are singletons. In addition, the sample was reused for a study of yellow fever vaccine responses in identical twins.

The J gene is TRBJ2-1, the V gene TRBV2, with D unresolved. The sequenced sample consisted of CD8+ T cells sorted from blood. This TCR came from a young woman in good health. In nucleotides, the CDR3 is TGTGCCACTATAAAAGGGAAGGAGTACAATGAGCAGTTCTTC. Encoded protein: CATIKGKEYNEQFF.